This TCR beta chain was sequenced during a study of T-cell memory formation after mild COVID-19. This clonotype was found a few times. TCRdb ran MiXCR on the 5' RACE reads and lists one entry per CDR3 protein. The sample yields 190,000 or so distinct CDR3 sequences, approximately 10% seen once. Trimming took 7 bases from V and 6 from J; bases not matched to a gene: 5. This CDR3 is built from 13 residues. The V gene's germline CDR1 is SGHRS and CDR2 YFSETQ. The chain has TRBV5-1 and TRBJ2-2; TRBD1 aligns across 8 bases. The material sequenced was PBMCs or a T cell subset sorted from them (not recorded which). The clonotype was recovered from a man aged 18 to 29 who had mild COVID-19 (a few samples of this study predate the infection). Cell type and time point are not known. The CDR3 sequence is CASRTGFSGELFF. The CDR3 DNA is TGCGCCAGCCGGACAGGGTTTTCCGGGGAGCTGTTTTTT.